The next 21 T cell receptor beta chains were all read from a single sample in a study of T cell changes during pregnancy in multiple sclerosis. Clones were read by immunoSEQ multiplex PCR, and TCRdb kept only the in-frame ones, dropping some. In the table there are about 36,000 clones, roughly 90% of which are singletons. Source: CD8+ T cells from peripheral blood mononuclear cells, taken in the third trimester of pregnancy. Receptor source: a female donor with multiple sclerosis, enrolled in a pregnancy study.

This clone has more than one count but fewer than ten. The CDR3 bases are TGTGCCAGCAGGAAAGGAGCCTACGAGCAGTACTTC. It translates to CASRKGAYEQYF. The chain uses TRBV27 and TRBJ2-7; no reliable D call. V lost 6 bases and J lost 2, with 8 bases in between. The CDR3 runs 12 residues. In germline, CDR1 is MNHEY, CDR2 SMNVEV (reference sequence).

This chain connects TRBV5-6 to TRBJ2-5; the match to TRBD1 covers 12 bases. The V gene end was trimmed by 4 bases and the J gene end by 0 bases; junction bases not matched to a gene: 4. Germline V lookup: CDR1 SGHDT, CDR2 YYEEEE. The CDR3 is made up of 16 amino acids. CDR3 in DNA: TGTGCCAGCAGCCCCAGGGACAGGGGGCACCAAGAGACCCAGTACTTC. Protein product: CASSPRDRGHQETQYF.

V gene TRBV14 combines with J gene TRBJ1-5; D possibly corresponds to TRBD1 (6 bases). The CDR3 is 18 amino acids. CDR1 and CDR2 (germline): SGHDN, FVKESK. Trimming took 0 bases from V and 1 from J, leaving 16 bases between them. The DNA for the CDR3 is TGTGCCAGCAGCCAAGATTGCCCAGGGGAGTACAGCAATCAGCCCCAGCATTTT. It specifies CASSQDCPGEYSNQPQHF.

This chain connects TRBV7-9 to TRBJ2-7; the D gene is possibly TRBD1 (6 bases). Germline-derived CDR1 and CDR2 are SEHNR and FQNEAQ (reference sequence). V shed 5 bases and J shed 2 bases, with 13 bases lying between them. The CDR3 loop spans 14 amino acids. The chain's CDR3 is CASSKGHKTYEQYF. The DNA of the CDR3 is TGTGCCAGCAGCAAGGGACATAAAACCTACGAGCAGTACTTC.

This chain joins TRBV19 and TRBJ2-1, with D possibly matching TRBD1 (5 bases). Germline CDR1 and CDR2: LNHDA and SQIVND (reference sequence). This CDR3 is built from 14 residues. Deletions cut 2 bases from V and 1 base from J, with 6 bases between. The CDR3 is CASSIRGSYNEQFF. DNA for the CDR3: TGTGCCAGTAGTATAAGGGGATCCTACAATGAGCAGTTCTTC.

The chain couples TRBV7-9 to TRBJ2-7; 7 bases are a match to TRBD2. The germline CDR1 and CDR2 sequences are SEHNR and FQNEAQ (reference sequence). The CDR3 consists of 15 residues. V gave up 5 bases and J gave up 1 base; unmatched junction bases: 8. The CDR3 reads CASSLLADGSYEQYF. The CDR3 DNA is TGTGCCAGCAGCCTTCTAGCGGATGGATCCTACGAGCAGTACTTC.

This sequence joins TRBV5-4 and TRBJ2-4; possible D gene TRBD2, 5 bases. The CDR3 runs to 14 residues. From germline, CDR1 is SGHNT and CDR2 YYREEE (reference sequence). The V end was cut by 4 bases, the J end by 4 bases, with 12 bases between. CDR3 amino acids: CASSPLGRKNIQYF. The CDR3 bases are TGTGCCAGCAGCCCACTAGGACGAAAAAACATTCAGTACTTC.

CDR3 sequence: CSVQGAGYGYTF. DNA of the CDR3: TGCAGCGTCCAGGGGGCGGGCTATGGCTACACCTTC. This chain uses TRBV29-1 with TRBJ1-2; 8 bases map to TRBD1. CDR3 length: 12 residues. CDR1 is SQVTM, CDR2 ANQGSEA, per germline. With 6 bases clipped from V and 4 bases from J, the junction kept 4 bases outside the gene matches.

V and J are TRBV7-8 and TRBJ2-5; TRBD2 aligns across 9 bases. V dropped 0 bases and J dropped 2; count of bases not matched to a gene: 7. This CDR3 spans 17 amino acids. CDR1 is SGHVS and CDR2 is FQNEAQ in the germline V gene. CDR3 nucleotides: TGTGCCAGCAGCTTAGCGCTCATGCGGGGGGGACAAGAGACCCAGTACTTC. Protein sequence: CASSLALMRGGQETQYF.

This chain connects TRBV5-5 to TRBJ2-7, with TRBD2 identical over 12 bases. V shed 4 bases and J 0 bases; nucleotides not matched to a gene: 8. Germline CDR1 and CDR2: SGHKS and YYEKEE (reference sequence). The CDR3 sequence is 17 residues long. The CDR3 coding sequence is TGTGCCAGCAGCCTAGGGACTAGCGGGCAGAGCTCCTACGAGCAGTACTTC. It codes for CASSLGTSGQSSYEQYF. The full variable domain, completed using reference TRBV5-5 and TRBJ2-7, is DAGVTQSPTHLIKTRGQQVTLRCSPISGHKSVSWYQQVLGQGPQFIFQYYEKEERGRGNFPDRFSARQFPNYSSELNVNALLLGDSALYLCASSLGTSGQSSYEQYFGPGTRLTVT.

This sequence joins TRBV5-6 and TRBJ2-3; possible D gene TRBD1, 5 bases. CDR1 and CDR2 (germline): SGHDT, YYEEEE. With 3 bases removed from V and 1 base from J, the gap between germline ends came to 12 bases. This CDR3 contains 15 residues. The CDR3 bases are TGTGCCAGCAGCTCCTCGACAGTCCGCACAGATACGCAGTATTTT. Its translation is CASSSSTVRTDTQYF.

The CDR3 DNA follows: TGTGCCAGCAGTCCTAGCGGGGTAGGGGACGAGCAGTACTTC. Its translation is CASSPSGVGDEQYF. The chain uses TRBV6-5 and TRBJ2-7; 9 bases line up with TRBD2. V shed 5 bases and J 5 bases; nucleotides not matched to a gene: 7. Germline loops: CDR1 MNHEY, CDR2 SVGAGI. This CDR3 spans 14 amino acids.

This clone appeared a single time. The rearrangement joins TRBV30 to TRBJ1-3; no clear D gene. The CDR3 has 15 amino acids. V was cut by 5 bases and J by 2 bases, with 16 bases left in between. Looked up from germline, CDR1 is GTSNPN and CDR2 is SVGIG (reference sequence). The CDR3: CAWGRWQATGNTIYF. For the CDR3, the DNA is TGTGCCTGGGGTCGCTGGCAGGCAACTGGAAACACCATATATTTT.

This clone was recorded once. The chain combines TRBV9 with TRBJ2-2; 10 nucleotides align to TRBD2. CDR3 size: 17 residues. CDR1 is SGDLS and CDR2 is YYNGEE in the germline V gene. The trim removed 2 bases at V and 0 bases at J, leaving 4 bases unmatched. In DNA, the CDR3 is TGTGCCAGCAGCGTCTCTAGCGGGGGCCCGAACACCGGGGAGCTGTTTTTT. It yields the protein CASSVSSGGPNTGELFF.

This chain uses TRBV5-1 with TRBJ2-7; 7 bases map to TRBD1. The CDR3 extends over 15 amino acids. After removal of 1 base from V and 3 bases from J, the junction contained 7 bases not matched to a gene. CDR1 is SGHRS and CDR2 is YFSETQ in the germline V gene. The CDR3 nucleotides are TGCGCCAGCAGCTTGACCATGGACAGGTTCTACGAGCAGTACTTC. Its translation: CASSLTMDRFYEQYF.

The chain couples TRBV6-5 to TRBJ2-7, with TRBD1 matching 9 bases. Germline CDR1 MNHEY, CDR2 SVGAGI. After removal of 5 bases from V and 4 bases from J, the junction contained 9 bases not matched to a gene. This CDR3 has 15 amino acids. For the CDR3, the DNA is TGTGCCAGCAGTACGGGACAGGGAGAGCGATACGAGCAGTACTTC. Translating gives CASSTGQGERYEQYF.

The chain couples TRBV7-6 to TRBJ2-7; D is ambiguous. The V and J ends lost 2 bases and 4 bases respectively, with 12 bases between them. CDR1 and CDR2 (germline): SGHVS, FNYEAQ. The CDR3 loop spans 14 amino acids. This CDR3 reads CASSLNDGAYEQYF. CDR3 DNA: TGTGCCAGCAGCTTAAATGACGGAGCATACGAGCAGTACTTC.

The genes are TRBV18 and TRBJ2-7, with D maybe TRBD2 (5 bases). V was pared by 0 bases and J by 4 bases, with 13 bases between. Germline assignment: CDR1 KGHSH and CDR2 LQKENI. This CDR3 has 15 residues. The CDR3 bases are TGTGCCAGCTCACCACCAAGAGGTCCGGGATACGAGCAGTACTTC. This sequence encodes CASSPPRGPGYEQYF.

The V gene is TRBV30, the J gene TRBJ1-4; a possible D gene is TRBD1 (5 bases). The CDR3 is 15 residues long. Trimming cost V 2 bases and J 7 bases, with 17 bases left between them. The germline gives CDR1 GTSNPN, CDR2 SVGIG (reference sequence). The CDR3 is CAWSFGEGIVEKLFF. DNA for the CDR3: TGTGCCTGGAGTTTCGGGGAGGGGATCGTTGAAAAACTGTTTTTT.

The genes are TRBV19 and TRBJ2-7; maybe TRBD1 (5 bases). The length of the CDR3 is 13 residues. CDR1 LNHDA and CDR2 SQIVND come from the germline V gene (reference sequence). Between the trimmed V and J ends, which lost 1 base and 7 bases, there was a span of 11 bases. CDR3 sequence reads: CASSIGVRTEQYF. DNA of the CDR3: TGTGCCAGTAGTATAGGGGTCAGGACAGAGCAGTACTTC.

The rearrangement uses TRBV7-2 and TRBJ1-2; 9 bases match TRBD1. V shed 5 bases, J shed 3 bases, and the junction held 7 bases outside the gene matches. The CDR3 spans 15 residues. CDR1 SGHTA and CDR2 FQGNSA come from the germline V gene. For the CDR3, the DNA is TGTGCCAGCAGCGCTGGGGACAGGGCCCACTATGGCTACACCTTC. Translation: CASSAGDRAHYGYTF.